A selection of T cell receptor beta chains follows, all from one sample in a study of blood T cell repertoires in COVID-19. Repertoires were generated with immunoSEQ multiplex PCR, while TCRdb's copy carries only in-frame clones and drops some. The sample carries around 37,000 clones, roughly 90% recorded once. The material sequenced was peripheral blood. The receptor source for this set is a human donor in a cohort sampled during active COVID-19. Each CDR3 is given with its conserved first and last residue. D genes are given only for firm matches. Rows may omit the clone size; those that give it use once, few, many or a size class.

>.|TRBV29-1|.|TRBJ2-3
CSAGSLWEQYF
TGCAGCGCTGGGAGTCTTTGGGAGCAGTATTTT
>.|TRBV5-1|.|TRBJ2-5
CASSLWGGETQYF
TGCGCCAGCAGCTTGTGGGGGGGCGAGACCCAGTACTTC
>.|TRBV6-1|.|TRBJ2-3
CASSEEWASTDTQYF
TGTGCCAGCAGTGAAGAGTGGGCAAGCACAGATACGCAGTATTTT
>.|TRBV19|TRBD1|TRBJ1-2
CASSILGQAYYGYTF
TGTGCCAGTAGTATTCTCGGACAGGCCTACTATGGCTACACCTTC
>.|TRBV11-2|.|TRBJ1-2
CASSLSGEPNYGYTF
TGTGCCAGCAGCTTGTCAGGGGAACCTAACTATGGCTACACCTTC
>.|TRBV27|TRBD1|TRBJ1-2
CASSQRQGGSNYGYTF
TGTGCCAGCAGTCAGCGACAGGGGGGCAGTAACTATGGCTACACCTTC
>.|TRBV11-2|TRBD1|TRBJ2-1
CASSLGTGIMGGQFF
TGTGCCAGCAGCTTAGGGACAGGCATCATGGGCGGGCAGTTCTTC
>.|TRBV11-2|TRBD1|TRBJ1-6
CASSPIDRVSSPLHF
TGTGCCAGCAGCCCAATAGACAGGGTCAGTTCACCCCTCCACTTT
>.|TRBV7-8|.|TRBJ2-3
CASSLGLSTDTQYF
TGTGCCAGCAGCTTAGGACTCAGCACAGATACGCAGTATTTT
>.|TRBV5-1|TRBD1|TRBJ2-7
CASSTSGQLPYEQYF
TGCGCCAGCAGCACTTCGGGACAGTTGCCCTACGAGCAGTACTTC
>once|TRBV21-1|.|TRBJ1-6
CASSETGLTYNSPLHF
TGTGCCAGCAGCGAAACAGGGTTAACCTATAATTCACCCCTCCACTTT
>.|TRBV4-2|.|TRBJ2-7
CASSPSPGRYEQYF
TGTGCCAGCAGCCCCAGCCCTGGCAGGTACGAGCAGTACTTC
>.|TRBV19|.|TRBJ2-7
CASSLQGHSYEQYF
TGTGCCAGTAGCTTGCAGGGACACTCCTACGAGCAGTACTTC
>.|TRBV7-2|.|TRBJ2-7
CASSLAGGAAYEQYF
TGTGCCAGCAGCTTAGCTGGCGGGGCCGCCTACGAGCAGTACTTC
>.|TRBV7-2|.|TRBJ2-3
CASSPPGARYTQYF
TGTGCCAGCAGCCCCCCTGGGGCACGATATACGCAGTATTTT
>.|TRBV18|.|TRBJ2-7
CASSPFSSYEQYF
TGTGCCAGCTCACCTTTCAGCTCCTACGAGCAGTACTTC
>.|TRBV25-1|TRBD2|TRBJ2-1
CASSVLGTSGVNEQFF
TGTGCCAGCAGTGTCCTCGGGACTAGCGGGGTTAATGAGCAGTTCTTC
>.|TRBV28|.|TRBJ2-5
CASSFGDSPGETQYF
TGTGCCAGCAGTTTTGGGGACTCCCCAGGAGAGACCCAGTACTTC
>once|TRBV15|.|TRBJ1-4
CATSKIRDLNEKLFF
TGTGCCACCAGCAAGATCAGGGATTTGAATGAAAAACTGTTTTTT
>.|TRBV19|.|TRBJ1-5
CASTTGGLSNQPQHF
TGTGCCAGTACCACCGGGGGGCTGAGCAATCAGCCCCAGCATTTT
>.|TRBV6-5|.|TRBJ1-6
CASRVEVFSPLHF
TGTGCCAGCAGGGTAGAGGTATTCTCACCCCTCCACTTT
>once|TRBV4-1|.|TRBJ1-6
CASSQGGRANNSPLHF
TGCGCCAGCAGCCAGGGTGGCAGGGCAAATAATTCACCCCTCCACTTT
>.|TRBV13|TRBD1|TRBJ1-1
CASSRQGKNTEAFF
TGTGCCAGCAGTAGACAGGGTAAGAACACTGAAGCTTTCTTT
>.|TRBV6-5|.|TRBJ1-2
CASSRELANYGYTF
TGTGCCAGCAGTAGGGAGTTAGCTAACTATGGCTACACCTTC
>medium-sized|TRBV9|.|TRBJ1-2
CASSAGVLYGYTF
TGTGCCAGCAGCGCGGGGGTCCTCTATGGCTACACCTTC
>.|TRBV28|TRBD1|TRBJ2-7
CASRKTGYEQYF
TGTGCCAGCAGAAAGACAGGGTACGAGCAGTACTTC
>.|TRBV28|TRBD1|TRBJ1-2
CASSSPGTGGVYGYTF
TGTGCCAGCAGTTCCCCCGGGACAGGGGGGGTCTATGGCTACACCTTC
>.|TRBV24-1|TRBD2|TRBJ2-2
CATTGLAGGTGELFF
TGTGCCACCACAGGACTAGCGGGGGGAACCGGGGAGCTGTTTTTT
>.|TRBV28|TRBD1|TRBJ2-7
CASTPGQGTAEQYF
TGTGCCAGCACCCCGGGACAGGGGACGGCCGAGCAGTACTTC
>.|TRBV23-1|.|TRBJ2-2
CASSPGEGDTGELFF
TGCGCCAGCAGTCCGGGCGAAGGGGACACCGGGGAGCTGTTTTTT
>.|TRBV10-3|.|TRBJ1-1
CAISKEPSAEAFF
TGTGCCATCAGCAAAGAGCCTAGCGCTGAAGCTTTCTTT
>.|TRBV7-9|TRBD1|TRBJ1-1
CASSTGQGVPPEAFF
TGTGCCAGCAGCACGGGACAGGGGGTTCCTCCTGAAGCTTTCTTT
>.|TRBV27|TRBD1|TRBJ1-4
CASSGQGDEKLFF
TGTGCCAGCAGCGGACAGGGAGATGAAAAACTGTTTTTT
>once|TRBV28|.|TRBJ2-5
CASSGTAETQYF
TGTGCCAGCTCCGGGACTGCGGAGACCCAGTACTTC
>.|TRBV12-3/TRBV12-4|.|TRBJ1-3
CASERDFGNTIYF
TGTGCCAGCGAGAGGGATTTTGGAAACACCATATATTTT
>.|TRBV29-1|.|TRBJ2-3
CSVRTVLADTQYF
TGCAGCGTTCGAACAGTCTTGGCCGATACGCAGTATTTT
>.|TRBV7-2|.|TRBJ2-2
CASSFSVKNTGELFF
TGTGCCAGCAGCTTTAGCGTTAAGAACACCGGGGAGCTGTTTTTT
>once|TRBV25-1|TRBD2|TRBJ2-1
CASRRGGSGNEQFF
TGTGCCAGCAGACGCGGGGGATCCGGCAATGAGCAGTTCTTC
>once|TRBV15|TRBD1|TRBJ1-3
CATSSDRGAGNTIYF
TGTGCCACCAGCAGTGACAGGGGGGCTGGAAACACCATATATTTT
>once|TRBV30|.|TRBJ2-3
CAWSLDTDTQYF
TGTGCCTGGAGTCTAGACACAGATACGCAGTATTTT
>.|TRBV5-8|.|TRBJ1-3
CASSLARGSGTIYF
TGTGCCAGCAGCTTGGCCCGCGGCAGCGGCACCATATATTTT
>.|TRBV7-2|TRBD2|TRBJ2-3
CASSTPPGLAGLTDTQYF
TGTGCCAGCAGCACACCACCGGGACTAGCGGGACTCACAGATACGCAGTATTTT
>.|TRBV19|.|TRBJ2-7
CASSGAGAASEQYF
TGTGCCAGTAGCGGGGCAGGGGCCGCCTCCGAGCAGTACTTC
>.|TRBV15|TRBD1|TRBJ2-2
CATSRGVQGWGELFF
TGTGCCACCAGCAGAGGAGTACAGGGGTGGGGGGAGCTGTTTTTT
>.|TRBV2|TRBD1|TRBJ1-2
CASIPQGARGYTF
TGTGCCAGCATTCCCCAGGGGGCGCGAGGCTACACCTTC
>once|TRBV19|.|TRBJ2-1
CASSISGTYNEQFF
TGTGCCAGTAGTATAAGCGGTACCTACAATGAGCAGTTCTTC
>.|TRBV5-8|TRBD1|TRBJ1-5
CASSFGQTGDQPQHF
TGTGCCAGCAGCTTCGGACAAACAGGGGATCAGCCCCAGCATTTT
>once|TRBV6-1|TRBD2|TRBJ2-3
CASSELAGGPDTQYF
TGTGCCAGCAGTGAACTAGCGGGGGGGCCAGATACGCAGTATTTT
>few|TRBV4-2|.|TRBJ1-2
CASSQAKGLYGYTF
TGTGCCAGCAGCCAAGCGAAGGGACTGTATGGCTACACCTTC